A single sample gave rise to the 30 T cell receptor beta chains below, sequenced in a study of blood T cell repertoires in COVID-19. Data came from immunoSEQ multiplex PCR; TCRdb stores just in-frame clones and leaves some out. Among about 91,000 clones listed, around 90% were seen once. Sample: peripheral blood. These receptors all stem from a man between 65 and 85 years old with acute or convalescent COVID-19.

The genes are TRBV19 and TRBJ1-1, with a tentative D call TRBD1 (6 bases). V shed 5 bases and J shed 3 bases, with 13 bases lying between them. The CDR3 extends over 14 amino acids. Germline CDR1 LNHDA, CDR2 SQIVND (reference sequence). The CDR3 sequence: CASSPRGGHTEAFF. The CDR3 DNA sequence: TGTGCCAGTAGTCCGAGGGGGGGGCACACTGAAGCTTTCTTT.

The chain employs TRBV2 and TRBJ2-2; 10 bases agree with TRBD2. J was trimmed by 6 bases and V by 6 bases; bases with no gene match: 7. This CDR3 region has 15 residues. In germline, CDR1 is SNHLY, CDR2 FYNNEI. In DNA form, the CDR3 reads TGTGCCAGCAGGATAGCGGGGGGTCTCCCCGGGGAGCTGTTTTTT. Translating it yields CASRIAGGLPGELFF.

The chain uses TRBV9 and TRBJ1-1; D is perhaps TRBD1 (6 bases). Germline CDR1 SGDLS, CDR2 YYNGEE. Trimming pared 0 bases from V and 3 bases from J, leaving 9 bases between. The CDR3 sequence is 14 residues long. The CDR3 loop is CASSVGGLHTEAFF. In DNA form, the CDR3 reads TGTGCCAGCAGCGTAGGGGGGCTGCACACTGAAGCTTTCTTT.

The V gene is TRBV3-1 (or the pseudogene TRBV3-2), the J gene TRBJ2-5, with D perhaps matching TRBD2 (5 bases). Germline V gives CDR1 LGHDT, CDR2 YNNKEL (reference sequence). Trimming left V 1 base short and J 2 bases short, with 14 bases between. CDR3 length equals 16 residues. The CDR3 protein is CASSQGLRRGQETQYF. Written as DNA, the CDR3 is TGTGCCAGCAGCCAAGGTCTTAGACGGGGACAAGAGACCCAGTACTTC.

This clone was detected only a few times. The chain has TRBV6-5 and TRBJ2-2; D gene ambiguous. V shed 6 bases and J shed 5 bases, with 10 bases lying between them. The CDR3 runs 13 residues. The germline V gene has CDR1 MNHEY and CDR2 SVGAGI. The CDR3 DNA reads as TGTGCCAGCAGGGAGACTTTTACCGGGGAGCTGTTTTTT. It encodes CASRETFTGELFF.

This chain links TRBV20-1 with TRBJ1-4; 7 positions agree with TRBD1. This CDR3 contains 11 residues. After removal of 6 bases from V and 8 bases from J, the junction contained 3 bases not matched to a gene. Germline-derived CDR1 and CDR2 are DFQATT and SNEGSKA (reference sequence). The CDR3 is CSASGQEKLFF. The CDR3 nucleotides are TGCAGTGCCTCGGGACAGGAAAAACTGTTTTTT.

This clone showed up just a few times. The chain combines TRBV2 with TRBJ1-1; D remains ambiguous. V shed 3 bases and J shed 0 bases, with 8 bases lying between them. This CDR3 spans 14 amino acids. CDR1 and CDR2 (germline): SNHLY, FYNNEI. CDR3 region: CASSEVAVNTEAFF. The CDR3 DNA follows: TGTGCCAGCAGTGAGGTCGCAGTGAACACTGAAGCTTTCTTT. The full variable domain, with the rest looked up from reference TRBV2 and TRBJ1-1, is EPEVTQTPSHQVTQMGQEVILRCVPISNHLYFYWYRQILGQKVEFLVSFYNNEISEKSEIFDDQFSVERPDGSNFTLKIRSTKLEDSAMYFCASSEVAVNTEAFFGQGTRLTVV.

The rearrangement uses TRBV19 and TRBJ1-5; D is possibly TRBD1 (6 bases). V dropped 0 bases and J dropped 6 bases, with 12 bases sitting between them. The CDR3 extends over 15 amino acids. CDR1 is LNHDA, CDR2 SQIVND, per germline (reference sequence). The CDR3 DNA reads as TGTGCCAGTAGTATAGAAGCAGGGGCAGGTCAGCCCCAGCATTTT. Translation gives CASSIEAGAGQPQHF.

The genes are TRBV19 and TRBJ1-2; 9 bases agree with TRBD1. Germline assignment: CDR1 LNHDA and CDR2 SQIVND (reference sequence). Trimming cost V 1 base and J 3 bases; bases outside gene matches: 6. This CDR3 has 16 residues. The CDR3 DNA reads TGTGCCAGTAGTATAGGAGACAGGGGGACGGACTATGGCTACACCTTC. Translation gives CASSIGDRGTDYGYTF. The full variable domain, with the rest looked up from reference TRBV19 and TRBJ1-2, is DGGITQSPKYLFRKEGQNVTLSCEQNLNHDAMYWYRQDPGQGLRLIYYSQIVNDFQKGDIAEGYSVSREKKESFPLTVTSAQKNPTAFYLCASSIGDRGTDYGYTFGSGTRLTVV.

The chain carries TRBV5-1 and TRBJ1-2; D ambiguous. This CDR3 is 13 amino acids long. V gave up 4 bases and J gave up 2 bases, with 9 bases separating them. CDR1 is SGHRS and CDR2 is YFSETQ in the germline V gene. Here the CDR3 DNA reads TGCGCCAGCAGCCCGTACAGCAACTATGGCTACACCTTC. Protein: CASSPYSNYGYTF.

This rearrangement joins TRBV2 to TRBJ2-3, with TRBD2 matching over 8 bases. Germline CDR1 and CDR2: SNHLY and FYNNEI. V dropped 2 bases and J dropped 0; count of bases not matched to a gene: 1. This CDR3 region has 15 residues. CDR3 nucleotide sequence: TGTGCCAGCAGTGAACGGGGGGGTAGCACAGATACGCAGTATTTT. As protein: CASSERGGSTDTQYF.

This clone was picked up one time. The rearrangement uses TRBV5-1 and TRBJ2-5; no clear D gene. Germline CDR1 reads SGHRS; CDR2 reads YFSETQ. This CDR3 is 11 amino acids long. Deletions cut 2 bases from V and 5 bases from J, with 4 bases between. As DNA, the CDR3 is TGCGCCAGCAGCTTAGAGGAGACCCAGTACTTC. Amino acids: CASSLEETQYF.

This chain joins TRBV18 and TRBJ1-4; the match to TRBD1 covers 10 bases. Germline-derived CDR1 and CDR2 are KGHSH and LQKENI. The ends lost 5 bases at V and 5 bases at J; junction bases unmatched: 2. The CDR3 loop spans 14 amino acids. The CDR3 DNA follows: TGTGCCAGCTCAACGGACAGGGGGAATGAAAAACTGTTTTTT. It codes for CASSTDRGNEKLFF.

This chain's CDR3 is CASSLLGRPGTGNTIYF. The DNA of the CDR3 is TGTGCCAGCAGCTTACTGGGCAGGCCGGGGACTGGAAACACCATATATTTT. The rearrangement links TRBV11-2 to TRBJ1-3; D remains unclear. Per germline, CDR1 SGHAT and CDR2 FQNNGV. The V gene lost 2 bases and the J gene lost 2 bases, with 16 bases spanning the gap. CDR3 size: 17 residues.

The chain employs TRBV11-2 and TRBJ1-6; D is possibly TRBD1 (6 bases). Trimming removed 3 bases from V and 15 bases from J, with 18 bases in between. Germline V gene sequence: CDR1 SGHAT, CDR2 FQNNGV. This CDR3 has 14 amino acids. The CDR3 sequence is CASSFATGASGLHF. The CDR3 DNA reads as TGTGCCAGCAGCTTCGCGACAGGAGCCTCGGGCCTCCACTTT.

This chain joins TRBV6-5 and TRBJ1-1, with 9 bases matching TRBD1. Trimming removed 7 bases from V and 0 bases from J; junction bases left unmatched: 3. This CDR3 has 14 residues. Germline loops: CDR1 MNHEY, CDR2 SVGAGI. CDR3 sequence: CASIGQGLNTEAFF. The DNA of the CDR3 is TGTGCCAGCATTGGACAGGGGTTGAACACTGAAGCTTTCTTT.

The V and J genes are TRBV19 and TRBJ1-2; the match to TRBD1 covers 9 bases. The CDR3 totals 14 residues. The trim removed 6 bases at V and 2 bases at J, leaving 4 bases unmatched. CDR1 and CDR2 (germline): LNHDA, SQIVND (reference sequence). The DNA of the CDR3 is TGTGCCAGTAGCGGGACAGGGTCAAACTATGGCTACACCTTC. This sequence encodes CASSGTGSNYGYTF.

The chain uses TRBV6-4 and TRBJ1-6, with 7 bases lining up with TRBD1. The CDR3 contains 15 residues. Germline CDR1 and CDR2: MRHNA and SNTAGT. V was clipped by 3 bases and J by 7 bases; unmatched bases: 6. CDR3: CASSEVAGGNSPLHF. The CDR3 region has the DNA TGTGCCAGCAGTGAAGTGGCAGGGGGGAATTCACCCCTCCACTTT.

The chain uses TRBV5-1 and TRBJ1-1; maybe TRBD1 (6 bases). Trimming cost V 5 bases and J 5 bases, with 10 bases left between them. Germline CDR1 reads SGHRS; CDR2 reads YFSETQ. The CDR3 covers 12 residues. The CDR3 bases are TGCGCCAGCAGGCAAGGGGGTACTGAAGCTTTCTTT. This gives the protein CASRQGGTEAFF.

The rearrangement links TRBV5-1 to TRBJ2-3, with D unclear. The V end lost 0 bases, the J end lost 3 bases, and 14 bases lay between the germline ends. Germline CDR1 is SGHRS and CDR2 is YFSETQ. The CDR3 is 16 amino acids. CDR3 sequence reads: CASSLVSGLLTDTQYF. DNA of the CDR3: TGCGCCAGCAGCTTGGTGTCAGGTTTACTGACAGATACGCAGTATTTT.

This clone is a singleton in its sample. The chain has TRBV23-1 and TRBJ2-7, with 11 bases aligning to TRBD2. TRBV23-1 qualifies as an ORF whose function is uncertain. J gave up 0 bases and V 4 bases, and 8 bases lay outside the gene matches. The CDR3 consists of 17 residues. CDR3 nucleotide sequence: TGCGCCAGCAGTCCGGCTAGCGGGGGGACTTACTCCTACGAGCAGTACTTC. This sequence encodes CASSPASGGTYSYEQYF.

The chain combines TRBV3-1 (or the pseudogene TRBV3-2) with TRBJ2-3, with a weak D call TRBD1 (5 bases). Germline-derived CDR1 and CDR2 are LGHDT and YNNKEL (reference sequence). The CDR3 consists of 14 residues. V was shortened by 4 bases and J by 8 bases, with 16 bases between the two germline ends. The CDR3 spells CASSLDSTDGTQYF. CDR3 nucleotides: TGTGCCAGCAGCCTCGACAGCACAGATGGTACGCAGTATTTT.

V is TRBV7-6 and J is TRBJ2-7; TRBD1 agrees at 11 bases. The germline gives CDR1 SGHVS, CDR2 FNYEAQ. V dropped 1 base and J dropped 4; count of bases not matched to a gene: 3. This CDR3 contains 15 residues. Written as DNA, the CDR3 is TGTGCCAGCAGCTTAGGAGGACAGGGGGCGTACGAGCAGTACTTC. It yields the protein CASSLGGQGAYEQYF. The full variable domain, rest sourced from reference TRBV7-6 and TRBJ2-7, is GAGVSQSPRYKVTKRGQDVALRCDPISGHVSLYWYRQALGQGPEFLTYFNYEAQQDKSGLPNDRFSAERPEGSISTLTIQRTEQRDSAMYRCASSLGGQGAYEQYFGPGTRLTVT.

The chain couples TRBV5-1 to TRBJ2-5, with 7 bases aligning to TRBD1. The J segment lost 5 bases and the V segment lost 1 base, leaving 5 bases of the junction unmatched. The CDR3 sequence is 14 residues long. From germline, CDR1 is SGHRS and CDR2 YFSETQ. CDR3: CASSLTGATETQYF. The CDR3 DNA reads as TGCGCCAGCAGCTTGACAGGGGCGACGGAGACCCAGTACTTC.

The chain has TRBV5-4 and TRBJ1-2; perhaps TRBD1 as D (5 bases). Germline CDR1 SGHNT, CDR2 YYREEE (reference sequence). The V end was cut by 0 bases, the J end by 8 bases, with 14 bases between. This CDR3 has 14 residues. The chain's CDR3 is CASSLATGTPGYTF. CDR3 nucleotide sequence: TGTGCCAGCAGCTTGGCCACAGGAACGCCCGGCTACACCTTC. Drawing the rest from reference TRBV5-4 and TRBJ1-2, the complete variable domain is ETGVTQSPTHLIKTRGQQVTLRCSSQSGHNTVSWYQQALGQGPQFIFQYYREEENGRGNFPPRFSGLQFPNYSSELNVNALELDDSALYLCASSLATGTPGYTFGSGTRLTVV.

The chain has TRBV7-9 and TRBJ1-4; D is possibly TRBD1 (5 bases). Trimming removed 10 bases at V and 8 bases at J, with 17 bases between. Germline V lookup: CDR1 SEHNR, CDR2 FQNEAQ (reference sequence). The CDR3 length is 13 residues. CDR3 amino acids: CATPDTKGEKLFF. CDR3 sequence (DNA): TGTGCCACCCCGGACACTAAGGGGGAAAAACTGTTTTTT.

The rearrangement joins TRBV7-9 to TRBJ2-5; the match to TRBD1 covers 9 bases. The CDR3 length is 14 residues. The germline V gene encodes CDR1 SEHNR and CDR2 FQNEAQ (reference sequence). V lost 5 bases, J lost 5 bases, and 6 bases stayed unmatched. CDR3 sequence reads: CASSRYDRGETQYF. DNA of the CDR3: TGTGCCAGCAGCAGATACGACAGGGGGGAGACCCAGTACTTC.

V is TRBV7-9 and J is TRBJ2-3, with 10 bases lining up with TRBD2. The V gene end was trimmed by 3 bases and the J gene end by 2 bases; junction bases not matched to a gene: 14. This CDR3 has 19 amino acids. Per the germline V gene, CDR1 is SEHNR and CDR2 is FQNEAQ (reference sequence). The DNA of the CDR3 is TGTGCCAGCAGCTTGGCTAGATTCTTTACTAGCGGGGCCACAGATACGCAGTATTTT. The encoded protein is CASSLARFFTSGATDTQYF.

The V and J genes are TRBV2 and TRBJ1-1, with a possible D match to TRBD1 (6 bases). Per germline, CDR1 SNHLY and CDR2 FYNNEI. The CDR3 covers 13 residues. V dropped 7 bases and J dropped 9 bases, with 18 bases sitting between them. The CDR3 is CASMYAAGGQAFF. The CDR3, as DNA: TGTGCCAGCATGTACGCAGCGGGGGGCCAAGCTTTCTTT.

The CDR3 spells CASSTLTANNNSPLHF. In DNA, the CDR3 is TGTGCCAGTAGCACACTGACAGCTAATAATAATTCACCCCTCCACTTT. The chain joins TRBV19 to TRBJ1-6, with a weak D call TRBD1 (5 bases). CDR1 and CDR2 (germline): LNHDA, SQIVND (reference sequence). Trimming pared 6 bases from V and 5 bases from J, leaving 17 bases between. The length of the CDR3 is 16 residues.